The 14 T cell receptor beta chains reported below all come from one sample, sequenced in a study of cytomegalovirus exposure and HLA in healthy donors (dated by TCRdb to 2016 to 2017). Preparation of the library involved the immunoSEQ multiplex PCR assay. For the multiplex PCR, a mixture combining 60 forward primers for TCR Vbeta segments and 13 reverse primers for TCR Jbeta segments was used. Drawn from immuneACCESS, this table holds only the in-frame rearrangements with V and J called that TCRdb kept. Clones are partly lost; checked studies trace under half to an unresolved V gene and leave the rest unexplained. A total of around 180,000 clones appear in this sample, 70% to 85% of them only once. The ten most abundant clones make up approximately 1.2% of the sample. Specimen: PBMCs. The receptors originated from a girl aged 2 to 10 in good health and CMV-seropositive.

This chain joins TRBV5-1 and TRBJ2-2, with a weak D call TRBD2 (5 bases). V was shortened by 2 bases and J by 0 bases, with 8 bases between the two germline ends. Germline V CDR1 and CDR2: SGHRS, YFSETQ. The CDR3 sequence is 15 residues long. The CDR3 coding sequence is TGCGCCAGCAGCTTTGGAGGACCGAACACCGGGGAGCTGTTTTTT. It encodes CASSFGGPNTGELFF.

V is TRBV28 and J is TRBJ1-1; 7 bases are a match to TRBD1. CDR1 and CDR2 (germline): MDHEN, SYDVKM. The CDR3 sequence is 16 residues long. Unmatched junction bases numbered 11, after V lost 3 bases and J lost 4 bases. The CDR3 loop reads CASSFFITGDITEAFF. CDR3 in DNA: TGTGCCAGCAGTTTCTTCATTACAGGGGACATCACTGAAGCTTTCTTT.

The rearrangement joins TRBV7-3 to TRBJ2-2, with TRBD1 as a possible D gene (5 bases). CDR3 length: 15 residues. V shed 5 bases and J shed 3 bases, with 13 bases lying between them. Germline V gene lookup returns CDR1 SGHTA and CDR2 FQGTGA. The DNA of the CDR3 is TGTGCCAGCAGCCCAACAGTGGGGCACACCGGGGAGCTGTTTTTT. It translates to CASSPTVGHTGELFF.

The J gene is TRBJ2-7, the V gene TRBV19, with D unclear. V gave up 6 bases and J gave up 0 bases, with 24 bases separating them. The CDR3 totals 18 residues. Germline-derived CDR1 and CDR2 are LNHDA and SQIVND (reference sequence). CDR3 loop: CASSRTPKRSSDSYEQYF. The CDR3, as DNA: TGTGCCAGTAGCAGAACCCCTAAGAGGTCATCCGACTCCTACGAGCAGTACTTC.

The chain couples TRBV29-1 to TRBJ2-1; TRBD1 aligns across 10 bases. This CDR3 has 15 residues. Germline values: CDR1 SQVTM, CDR2 ANQGSEA. The V gene end was trimmed by 1 base and the J gene end by 2 bases; junction bases not matched to a gene: 2. The CDR3 sequence is CSVEGGTGAYNEQFF. The CDR3 DNA sequence: TGCAGCGTTGAAGGGGGGACAGGGGCCTACAATGAGCAGTTCTTC.

J is TRBJ2-7 and V is TRBV6-5; 9 positions agree with TRBD2. Germline values: CDR1 MNHEY, CDR2 SVGAGI. This CDR3 is built from 15 residues. J gave up 6 bases and V 6 bases, and 12 bases lay outside the gene matches. CDR3 nucleotides: TGTGCCAGCAGCCCCGCCGGGACTAGCCTTCGCGAGCAGTACTTC. This translates into CASSPAGTSLREQYF.

The CDR3 protein is CASSEVANTEAFF. CDR3 DNA: TGTGCCAGCAGTGAGGTGGCGAACACTGAAGCTTTCTTT. The V gene is TRBV25-1, the J gene TRBJ1-1; the D is unclear. This CDR3 contains 13 residues. V lost 3 bases and J 1 base, leaving 6 bases between the germline ends. Germline V CDR1 and CDR2: MGHDK, SYGVNS. The full variable domain, its missing parts supplied by reference TRBV25-1 and TRBJ1-1, is EADIYQTPRYLVIGTGKKITLECSQTMGHDKMYWYQQDPGMELHLIHYSYGVNSTEKGDLSSESTVSRIRTEHFPLTLESARPSHTSQYLCASSEVANTEAFFGQGTRLTVV.

This clone occurred once. The chain combines TRBV5-1 with TRBJ1-1; TRBD1 might be the D (5 bases). With 6 bases removed from V and 5 bases from J, the gap between germline ends came to 8 bases. The CDR3 sequence is 11 residues long. The germline CDR1 and CDR2 sequences are SGHRS and YFSETQ. The CDR3 reads CASMGGTEAFF. The CDR3 DNA sequence: TGCGCCAGCATGGGGGGAACTGAAGCTTTCTTT.

The V call is TRBV6-1, the J call TRBJ2-5; TRBD2 is a possible D gene (6 bases). The CDR3 length is 12 residues. CDR1 is MNHNS and CDR2 is SASEGT in the germline V gene. V lost 10 bases to trimming and J lost 4 bases, with 13 bases between them. In DNA, the CDR3 is TGTGCCATCTCCGTGGGGGGAGAGACCCAGTACTTC. Protein product: CAISVGGETQYF.

The CDR3 bases are TGTGCCAGCAGCTCGCTTAGCGGGAGGAAGTACAATGAGCAGTTCTTC. This sequence encodes CASSSLSGRKYNEQFF. The rearrangement joins TRBV7-3 to TRBJ2-1; 10 nucleotides line up with TRBD2. Losses at the gene ends were 4 bases for V and 4 bases for J; bases not matched to a gene: 7. The CDR3 totals 16 residues. CDR1 is SGHTA and CDR2 is FQGTGA in the germline V gene.

V usage is TRBV5-1 and J usage is TRBJ2-3; 8 bases are a match to TRBD2. Germline CDR1 SGHRS, CDR2 YFSETQ. V lost 6 bases to trimming and J lost 1 base; unmatched junction nucleotides: 4. The length of the CDR3 is 14 residues. The CDR3 here is CASTREGGTDTQYF. Here the CDR3 DNA reads TGCGCCAGCACCCGGGAGGGGGGCACAGATACGCAGTATTTT.

The count of this clone is one. The chain combines TRBV4-2 with TRBJ2-1; 9 bases map to TRBD2. The length of the CDR3 is 19 residues. The germline V gene encodes CDR1 LGHNA and CDR2 YNFKEQ. V shed 1 base and J 2 bases; nucleotides not matched to a gene: 12. The CDR3 DNA follows: TGTGCCAGCAGCCAAGGGGGTGGAAGAGTAGCGGGAGCCTACAATGAGCAGTTCTTC. This translates into CASSQGGGRVAGAYNEQFF.

The V call is TRBV18, the J call TRBJ2-7; 7 nucleotides agree with TRBD1. CDR3 length equals 14 residues. CDR1 and CDR2 from the germline V gene are KGHSH and LQKENI. J was trimmed by 3 bases and V by 4 bases; bases with no gene match: 6. The CDR3 sequence is CASSQPGQNYEQYF. The CDR3 DNA is TGTGCCAGCTCACAGCCGGGACAGAACTACGAGCAGTACTTC.

The chain carries TRBV29-1 and TRBJ1-2, with a weak D call TRBD1 (6 bases). CDR3 size: 15 residues. The V gene lost 4 bases and the J gene lost 6 bases, with 21 bases spanning the gap. Germline V gene lookup returns CDR1 SQVTM and CDR2 ANQGSEA. CDR3 region: CSVVGIYRAGDGYTF. CDR3 DNA sequence: TGCAGCGTTGTCGGCATTTACAGGGCGGGCGATGGCTACACCTTC.